This T cell receptor (beta chain) was recorded in a study of blood T cell repertoires in COVID-19. Libraries were prepared by immunoSEQ multiplex PCR; TCRdb keeps only in-frame clonotypes and omits some of them. The sample yields over 150,000 clones, more than 70% seen once. This clone was counted once. The CDR3 has 14 residues. V was pared by 5 bases and J by 8 bases, with 8 bases of the junction left unmatched. Germline V CDR1 and CDR2: ENHRY, SYGVKD. The chain joins TRBV10-3 to TRBJ2-3; 9 bases fit TRBD1. Material for sequencing was peripheral blood. The TCR originated in a woman between 65 and 79 years old who had recovered from COVID-19. The CDR3 reads CAISPGQGAVTQYF. The CDR3 nucleotides read TGTGCCATCAGTCCGGGACAGGGAGCGGTTACGCAGTATTTT.